This T cell receptor (beta chain) was retrieved from a study of OX40 agonist ivuxolimab in advanced cancers. Findings and caveats of the study: Partial responders treated at 0.1-3.0 mg/kg exhibited clonal expansion among the lowest measured.

Notes on this clone: Antigen: not known. At one end, the junction sequence differs from germline, possibly due to a read error.

The CDR3 loop spans 12 amino acids. From germline, CDR1 is MDHEN and CDR2 SYDVKM. Clones were sequenced by immunoSEQ multiplex PCR, and TCRdb holds only the in-frame ones, with some missing. The sample includes under 80,000 clones, 80% to 90% of them seen just once. The TCR comes from an adult with an advanced solid tumor such as melanoma, head and neck, liver or kidney cancer. Source: CD4+ or CD8+ T cells sorted from blood, taken in a trial of the OX40 agonist ivuxolimab. V and J are TRBV28 and TRBJ1-2; D is undetermined. This CDR3 is CAGSFGDYGYTF. The CDR3, as DNA: TGTGCCGGCAGCTTTGGGGACTATGGCTACACCTTC.